The next 13 T cell receptor beta chains were all read from a single sample in a study of CD8+ T cells in alopecia areata. Treatment noted: oral pan-JAK inhibitor, 5-10 mg twice daily. Isolated RNA was reverse transcribed into cDNA used as the sequencing template. Sequenced by immunoSEQ multiplex PCR; TCRdb stores in-frame clones only, minus some. The sample holds around 200,000 clones, around 65% seen once. The sample here was CD4+ T cells sorted from blood, taken at week 4, from a patient treated with tofacitinib. These TCRs come from a human donor with alopecia areata.

V gene TRBV6-6 combines with J gene TRBJ2-1; unclear D gene. CDR1 and CDR2 (germline): MNHNY, SVGAGI (reference sequence). V dropped 5 bases and J dropped 5 bases, with 4 bases sitting between them. The CDR3 contains 11 residues. CDR3 in amino acids: CASSAHNEQFF. The CDR3 region has the DNA TGTGCCAGCAGTGCACACAATGAGCAGTTCTTC.

The chain has TRBV23-1 and TRBJ2-7, with D possibly TRBD1 on 5 matching bases. TRBV23-1 is marked as an open reading frame, function uncertain. This CDR3 is built from 16 residues. The V end was cut by 6 bases, the J end by 0 bases, with 18 bases between. The DNA for the CDR3 is TGCGCCAGCAGCCCTAGGGGTTGGACGCCCTCCTACGAGCAGTACTTC. It is translated as CASSPRGWTPSYEQYF.

The V gene is TRBV23-1, the J gene TRBJ2-7, with TRBD1 matching over 7 bases. TRBV23-1 is an ORF, with its function uncertain. This CDR3 is 14 amino acids long. The J segment lost 2 bases and the V segment lost 4 bases, leaving 5 bases of the junction unmatched. DNA for the CDR3: TGCGCCAGCAGTCCAACCGGGACAGCCTACGAGCAGTACTTC. Translating it yields CASSPTGTAYEQYF.

The chain recombines TRBV7-3 with TRBJ2-1, with 7 nucleotides matching TRBD2. The CDR3 contains 13 residues. V shed 5 bases and J 4 bases; nucleotides not matched to a gene: 2. Germline CDR1 SGHTA, CDR2 FQGTGA. As DNA, the CDR3 is TGTGCCAGCAGCCACGGGGGGTACAATGAGCAGTTCTTC. This codes for CASSHGGYNEQFF.

This clone was seen a few times. This sequence joins TRBV7-2 and TRBJ2-5; D is possibly TRBD2 (5 bases). The germline CDR1 and CDR2 sequences are SGHTA and FQGNSA. Trimming took 5 bases from V and 4 from J, leaving 14 bases between them. CDR3 length: 14 amino acids. The CDR3 DNA reads TGTGCCAGCAGCCGGCGTGCGGGCGGAGAGACCCAGTACTTC. Translating it yields CASSRRAGGETQYF.

The CDR3 protein is CASSLIAVIGSPTDTQYF. As DNA, the CDR3 is TGTGCCAGCAGCTTAATTGCAGTGATCGGTAGTCCGACAGATACGCAGTATTTT. This rearrangement joins TRBV7-2 to TRBJ2-3, with D hard to call. Germline V gene data show CDR1 as SGHTA and CDR2 as FQGNSA. This CDR3 spans 18 amino acids. V lost 2 bases to trimming and J lost 3 bases, with 21 bases between them. The whole variable domain, remainder taken from reference TRBV7-2 and TRBJ2-3, is GAGVSQSPSNKVTEKGKDVELRCDPISGHTALYWYRQSLGQGLEFLIYFQGNSAPDKSGLPSDRFSAERTGGSVSTLTIQRTQQEDSAVYLCASSLIAVIGSPTDTQYFGPGTRLTVL.

This clone appeared a few times. The genes are TRBV6-5 and TRBJ2-7, with D perhaps TRBD1 (6 bases). Between the trimmed V and J ends, which lost 5 bases and 2 bases, there was a span of 16 bases. CDR1 and CDR2 (germline): MNHEY, SVGAGI. This CDR3 is built from 15 residues. This CDR3 is CASSPQGLGTYEQYF. The DNA for the CDR3 is TGTGCCAGCAGTCCACAGGGATTGGGAACCTACGAGCAGTACTTC.

The chain combines TRBV7-9 with TRBJ2-7; the match to TRBD1 covers 8 bases. The length of the CDR3 is 14 residues. Looked up from germline, CDR1 is SEHNR and CDR2 is FQNEAQ (reference sequence). V lost 4 bases and J lost 5; bases outside the gene matches: 7. CDR3 sequence: CASSSWTGQDEQYF. CDR3 DNA sequence: TGTGCCAGCAGCTCCTGGACAGGGCAAGACGAGCAGTACTTC.

The gene calls are TRBV5-1 and TRBJ2-3, with D uncertain. The length of the CDR3 is 14 residues. CDR1 SGHRS and CDR2 YFSETQ come from the germline V gene. V gave up 0 bases and J gave up 3 bases, with 8 bases separating them. This chain's CDR3 is CASSLGTQTDTQYF. The CDR3 DNA reads as TGCGCCAGCAGCTTGGGGACCCAGACAGATACGCAGTATTTT.

This chain links TRBV9 with TRBJ2-1; D perhaps matches TRBD1 (6 bases). Germline assignment: CDR1 SGDLS and CDR2 YYNGEE. V dropped 4 bases and J dropped 0 bases, with 14 bases sitting between them. CDR3 length: 16 amino acids. CDR3 DNA sequence: TGTGCCAGCAGCATCGAGGGACAATTCTCCTACAATGAGCAGTTCTTC. Translation: CASSIEGQFSYNEQFF.

The chain is built from TRBV4-1 and TRBJ1-2; the D is unclear. V shed 0 bases and J shed 7 bases, with 9 bases lying between them. The V gene's germline CDR1 is MGHRA and CDR2 YSYEKL. The CDR3 sequence is 13 residues long. The CDR3 nucleotides are TGCGCCAGCAGCCAAGAGAGGGATCGTGGCTACACCTTC. It codes for CASSQERDRGYTF.

The chain is built from TRBV30 and TRBJ2-1; unclear D gene. Trimming pared 3 bases from V and 6 bases from J, leaving 12 bases between. The CDR3 consists of 13 residues. Germline V lookup: CDR1 GTSNPN, CDR2 SVGIG (reference sequence). CDR3 protein: CAWSAQGFNEQFF. The CDR3 DNA follows: TGTGCCTGGAGCGCTCAAGGTTTCAATGAGCAGTTCTTC.

This clone appeared many times. J is TRBJ1-5 and V is TRBV7-9; D possibly corresponds to TRBD1 (5 bases). The CDR3 contains 18 residues. The V end was cut by 1 base, the J end by 6 bases, with 22 bases between. The germline V gene encodes CDR1 SEHNR and CDR2 FQNEAQ (reference sequence). The CDR3, as DNA: TGTGCCAGCAGCTTAGGCCATCGAGTCGGGCAGGGAGGTCAGCCCCAGCATTTT. Amino acid sequence: CASSLGHRVGQGGQPQHF.